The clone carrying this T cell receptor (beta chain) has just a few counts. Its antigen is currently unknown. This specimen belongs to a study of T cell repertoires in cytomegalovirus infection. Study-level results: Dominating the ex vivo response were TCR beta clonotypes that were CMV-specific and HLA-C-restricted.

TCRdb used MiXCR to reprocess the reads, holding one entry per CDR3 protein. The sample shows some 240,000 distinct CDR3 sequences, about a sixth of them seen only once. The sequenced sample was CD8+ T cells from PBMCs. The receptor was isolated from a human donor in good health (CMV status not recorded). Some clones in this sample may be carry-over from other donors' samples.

In nucleotides, the CDR3 is TGTGCCAGCAGTTTCAACAGGGAGGTGGACGAGCAGTACTTC. Its translation is CASSFNREVDEQYF. The chain combines TRBV25-1 with TRBJ2-7; the D gene could be TRBD1 or TRBD2 (6 bases each). The V end lost 5 bases, the J end lost 5 bases, and 16 bases lay between the germline ends. Germline V CDR1 and CDR2: MGHDK, SYGVNS. The CDR3 covers 14 residues.